These 12 T cell receptor beta chains share one sample of origin, sequenced in a study of OX40 agonist ivuxolimab in advanced cancers. The library was obtained by the immunoSEQ multiplex PCR assay. TCRdb provides this immuneACCESS table in a form limited to in-frame rearrangements. Some clones are lacking; in checked studies, under half of them reflect an unresolved V gene, and why the rest are absent is not known. The sample yields under 15,000 clones; roughly 81% were counted once. 11% to 15% of the sample is taken by the ten largest. The material sequenced was CD4+ or CD8+ T cells sorted from blood, taken in a trial of the OX40 agonist ivuxolimab. These receptors came from an adult with an advanced solid tumor such as melanoma, head and neck, liver or kidney cancer.

This clone came up once. J is TRBJ2-5 and V is TRBV11-2; the D is unclear. TRBJ2-7 matches the DNA end more closely, so the J call is doubtful. The CDR3 is 14 amino acids. In germline, CDR1 is SGHAT, CDR2 FQNNGV. The DNA of the CDR3 is TGTGCCAGCAGCCCCCCTAATAAGCACTACGAGCAGTACTTC. Protein sequence: CASSPPNKHYEQYF.

The chain uses TRBV27 and TRBJ1-5, with D possibly matching TRBD1 (5 bases). The length of the CDR3 is 14 residues. V was shortened by 7 bases and J by 2 bases, with 12 bases between the two germline ends. Germline assignment: CDR1 MNHEY and CDR2 SMNVEV (reference sequence). CDR3 DNA sequence: TGTGCCAGCACCACCGGAGGGGGCAATCAGCCCCAGCATTTT. It codes for CASTTGGGNQPQHF.

This chain links TRBV7-9 with TRBJ1-2; D is ambiguous. The CDR3 is made up of 14 amino acids. Trimming pared 3 bases from V and 4 bases from J, leaving 12 bases between. Germline CDR1 is SEHNR and CDR2 is FQNEAQ (reference sequence). CDR3 protein: CASSLVGSGYGYTF. CDR3 in DNA: TGTGCCAGCAGCTTGGTAGGGTCGGGCTATGGCTACACCTTC.

The rearrangement joins TRBV25-1 to TRBJ2-7, with 9 bases aligning to TRBD1. With 4 bases clipped from V and 3 bases from J, the junction kept 4 bases outside the gene matches. The CDR3 is made up of 14 amino acids. Germline lookup yields CDR1 MGHDK and CDR2 SYGVNS. The CDR3 is CASSVGTGFYEQYF. CDR3 DNA sequence: TGTGCCAGCAGTGTCGGGACAGGGTTCTACGAGCAGTACTTC.

The CDR3 protein is CASSRGGGWADTQYF. The DNA of the CDR3 is TGCGCCAGCAGCCGGGGGGGAGGTTGGGCAGATACGCAGTATTTT. V usage is TRBV4-3 and J usage is TRBJ2-3; 7 bases are a match to TRBD2. The germline CDR1 and CDR2 sequences are LGHNA and YSLEER. V lost 4 bases and J lost 4; bases outside the gene matches: 8. The CDR3 sequence is 15 residues long.

This chain uses TRBV6-5 with TRBJ2-6, with D maybe TRBD1 (6 bases). V was shortened by 4 bases and J by 11 bases, with 12 bases between the two germline ends. Germline CDR1 and CDR2: MNHEY and SVGAGI. The CDR3 has 13 amino acids. CDR3 sequence reads: CASSLTGQHVLTF. CDR3 DNA sequence: TGTGCCAGCAGTTTGACAGGCCAGCACGTCCTGACTTTC.

The chain employs TRBV6-6 and TRBJ1-1; the D is unclear. Germline V gives CDR1 MNHNY, CDR2 SVGAGI (reference sequence). The CDR3 runs to 13 residues. The V and J ends lost 6 bases and 0 bases respectively, with 8 bases between them. The CDR3: CASRGSMNTEAFF. Written as DNA, the CDR3 is TGTGCCAGCAGGGGCAGCATGAACACTGAAGCTTTCTTT.

The chain recombines TRBV7-2 with TRBJ2-1; the match to TRBD2 covers 7 bases. CDR3 length equals 14 residues. CDR1 SGHTA and CDR2 FQGNSA come from the germline V gene. The junction had 2 bases not matched to a gene; V was cut back by 4 bases and J by 2 bases. This CDR3 reads CASSWTSPYNEQFF. CDR3 DNA: TGTGCCAGCAGCTGGACTAGTCCCTACAATGAGCAGTTCTTC.

The CDR3 reads CASSQGPGIARWDEQFF. In DNA form, the CDR3 reads TGTGCCAGCAGCCAAGGCCCGGGTATAGCTCGATGGGATGAGCAGTTCTTC. This chain links TRBV14 with TRBJ2-1; D gene uncertain. The V end was cut by 1 base, the J end by 8 bases, with 21 bases between. Germline V gene data show CDR1 as SGHDN and CDR2 as FVKESK. The CDR3 has 17 residues. The complete variable domain, with remaining parts taken from reference TRBV14 and TRBJ2-1, reads EAGVTQFPSHSVIEKGQTVTLRCDPISGHDNLYWYRRVMGKEIKFLLHFVKESKQDESGMPNNRFLAERTGGTYSTLKVQPAELEDSGVYFCASSQGPGIARWDEQFFGPGTRLTVL.

The CDR3 region has the DNA TGTGCCAGCCAGCTTAATAGCGTAGCAGATACGCAGTATTTT. Its translation is CASQLNSVADTQYF. This rearrangement joins TRBV11-1 to TRBJ2-3; TRBD2 is a possible D gene (5 bases). This CDR3 contains 14 residues. The germline CDR1 and CDR2 sequences are SGHAT and FQDESV (reference sequence). V was shortened by 8 bases and J by 4 bases, with 16 bases between the two germline ends.

The genes are TRBV19 and TRBJ2-7, with D maybe TRBD2 (6 bases). Germline V CDR1 and CDR2: LNHDA, SQIVND (reference sequence). V was trimmed by 8 bases and J by 0 bases, leaving 11 bases between them. The CDR3 sequence is 13 residues long. DNA of the CDR3: TGTGCCAGTGTAGCGGAAAACTCCTACGAGCAGTACTTC. Its protein is CASVAENSYEQYF.

J is TRBJ2-7 and V is TRBV9; TRBD1 or TRBD2 may be the D gene (5 bases each). V was pared by 3 bases and J by 2 bases, with 15 bases between. The CDR3 length is 15 residues. Germline CDR1 is SGDLS and CDR2 is YYNGEE. CDR3 residues: CASSAEGPSTYEQYF. The CDR3 DNA reads as TGTGCCAGCAGCGCTGAGGGGCCCTCTACCTACGAGCAGTACTTC. Based on the CDR3 plus reference TRBV9 and TRBJ2-7, the full variable domain is DSGVTQTPKHLITATGQRVTLRCSPRSGDLSVYWYQQSLDQGLQFLIQYYNGEERAKGNILERFSAQQFPDLHSELNLSSLELGDSALYFCASSAEGPSTYEQYFGPGTRLTVT.